Shown below are 7 T cell receptor beta chains from a single sample sequenced in a study of neurological immune-mediated disorders. TCRdb ran MiXCR on the 5' RACE reads and lists one entry per CDR3 protein. The sample gives around 70,000 distinct CDR3 sequences, less than 5.5% of which show up once; approximately 2.8% is in the top ten. The sequenced material came from PBMCs. These receptors all stem from a woman aged 25 to 39 with multiple sclerosis.

The V and J genes are TRBV5-1 and TRBJ1-6; D is possibly TRBD1 (5 bases). V was clipped by 4 bases and J by 8 bases, with 16 bases between them. Germline V lookup: CDR1 SGHRS, CDR2 YFSETQ. This CDR3 has 15 amino acids. In DNA, the CDR3 is TGCGCCAGCAGCCCCGGTTTGGGGCCAGATTCACCCCTCCACTTT. Translating it yields CASSPGLGPDSPLHF.

The V call is TRBV5-1, the J call TRBJ2-3; either TRBD1 or TRBD2 may fit D (5 bases each). The V end lost 0 bases, the J end lost 4 bases, and 15 bases lay between the germline ends. Germline-derived CDR1 and CDR2 are SGHRS and YFSETQ. This CDR3 contains 16 residues. CDR3 loop: CASSLVGTQVADTQYF. The CDR3 bases are TGCGCCAGCAGCTTGGTCGGGACGCAAGTGGCAGATACGCAGTATTTT.

This clonotype was found many times. V gene TRBV20-1 combines with J gene TRBJ2-3; 8 positions match TRBD2. J lost 6 bases, V lost 5 bases, and 10 bases had no gene match. The CDR3 runs 14 residues. Germline V gene data show CDR1 as DFQATT and CDR2 as SNEGSKA (reference sequence). In DNA form, the CDR3 reads TGCAGTGCTGAACCGGGACTAGTAACTGATACGCAGTATTTT. Protein product: CSAEPGLVTDTQYF.

Many counts were recorded for this clonotype. The chain carries TRBV11-2 and TRBJ2-1, with D possibly TRBD2 on 6 matching bases. The CDR3 contains 16 residues. V was clipped by 7 bases and J by 5 bases, with 21 bases between them. Germline V gene data show CDR1 as SGHAT and CDR2 as FQNNGV. The CDR3 loop reads CASKIWGVLSDNEQFF. CDR3 sequence (DNA): TGTGCCAGCAAGATATGGGGGGTATTATCGGACAATGAGCAGTTCTTC.

This clonotype was counted many times. The V gene is TRBV20-1, the J gene TRBJ2-5; TRBD2 matches 8 bases. The CDR3 covers 14 residues. Per the germline V gene, CDR1 is DFQATT and CDR2 is SNEGSKA (reference sequence). V shed 5 bases, J shed 4 bases, and the junction held 9 bases outside the gene matches. The CDR3 loop reads CSAYSGTYRETQYF. Written as DNA, the CDR3 is TGCAGTGCTTATAGCGGGACATACCGAGAGACCCAGTACTTC.

This clonotype has at least ten counts. The chain has TRBV12-3 or TRBV12-4 and TRBJ1-6, with 8 bases identical to TRBD1. V dropped 6 bases and J dropped 9; count of bases not matched to a gene: 7. The CDR3 has 14 residues. The CDR3 is CASSPPDRASPLHF. DNA of the CDR3: TGTGCCAGCAGCCCGCCGGACAGGGCTTCACCCCTCCACTTT.

There are many counts of this clonotype. The rearrangement joins TRBV3-1 to TRBJ1-1, with D maybe TRBD1 (5 bases). The V gene's germline CDR1 is LGHDT and CDR2 YNNKEL (reference sequence). CDR3 length: 12 residues. V shed 4 bases and J shed 10 bases, with 13 bases lying between them. The CDR3 sequence: CASSLRGERAFF. CDR3 bases: TGTGCCAGCAGCCTGAGGGGTGAACGAGCTTTCTTT.